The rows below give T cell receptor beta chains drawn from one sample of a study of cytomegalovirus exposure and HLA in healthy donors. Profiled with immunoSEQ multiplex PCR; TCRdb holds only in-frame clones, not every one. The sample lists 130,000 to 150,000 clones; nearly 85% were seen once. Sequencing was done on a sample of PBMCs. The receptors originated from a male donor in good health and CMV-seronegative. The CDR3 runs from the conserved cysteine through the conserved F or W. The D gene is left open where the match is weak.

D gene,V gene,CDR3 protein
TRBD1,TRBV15,CATSKWTGADQPQHF
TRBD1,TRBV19,CASNTPGQGNTGELFF
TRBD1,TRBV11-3,CASSLDNSGTDYNEQFF
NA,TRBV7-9,CASSLPSGVQQYF
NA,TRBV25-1,CASSGRQSYTF
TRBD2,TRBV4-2,CASSQGGTSGPRANEQFF
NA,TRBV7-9,CASSLVQVGNYEQYF
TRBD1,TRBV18,CASSPREYSGQTTDTQYF
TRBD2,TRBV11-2,CASSSTSGGFGDYEQYF
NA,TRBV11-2,CASSFSGLRINNEQFF
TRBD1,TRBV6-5,CASRPLDRANTEAFF
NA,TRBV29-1,CSVMDRAYNEQFF
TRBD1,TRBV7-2,CASSLPGGVGELFF
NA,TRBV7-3,CASSLQGFNEQFF
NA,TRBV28,CASSLVGAGYPSYNEQFF
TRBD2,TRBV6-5,CASSYSPLAGRDEQYF
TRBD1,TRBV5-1,CASSLWQGAEAFF